A selection of T cell receptor beta chains follows, all from one sample in a study of early T cells in non-severe SARS-CoV-2 infection. TCRdb re-analysed the 5' RACE reads in MiXCR, keeping a single row per CDR3 protein. The repertoire consists of more than 50,000 distinct CDR3 sequences, with 10% to 15% occurring once and the leading ten covering 1.3% to 1.5%. The sample here was whole blood, taken at baseline. These receptors were collected from an adult who was a healthcare worker with PCR-confirmed SARS-CoV-2 infection or an uninfected control (not recorded which). The CDR3 runs from the conserved cysteine through the conserved F or W. D genes are given only for firm matches. Part of the rows lack a size; the others show once, few, many or a class for expanded clones.

>many|TRBJ1-1|TRBV12-3/TRBV12-4|.
TGTGCCAGCAGTAGACAGTTAAGGGCTGGCACTGAAGCTTTCTTT
CASSRQLRAGTEAFF
>.|TRBJ2-7|TRBV9|TRBD2
TGTGCCAGCAGCCCGACGAGCGGGAGGCACTCCTACGAGCAGTACTTC
CASSPTSGRHSYEQYF
>few|TRBJ1-3|TRBV15|.
TGTGCCACCAGCAGAGAAGGAATGAACTCTGGAAACACCATATATTTT
CATSREGMNSGNTIYF
>few|TRBJ2-7|TRBV2|TRBD2
TGTGCCAGCAGTTGGGGACTAGCGGGAGCAGACGAGCAGTACTTC
CASSWGLAGADEQYF
>.|TRBJ2-3|TRBV11-2|TRBD1
TGTGCCAGCAGCGCCCCAGGGGGATTGGATACGCAGTATTTT
CASSAPGGLDTQYF
>few|TRBJ1-1|TRBV18|.
TGTGCCAGCTCACTCCTAGGACAGAGACCGAACACTGAAGCTTTCTTT
CASSLLGQRPNTEAFF
>few|TRBJ2-7|TRBV7-6|TRBD1
TGTGCCAGCAGCCCGGGACAGGGAATTATGGAGCAGTACTTC
CASSPGQGIMEQYF
>few|TRBJ2-4|TRBV28|TRBD1
TGTGCCAGCAGTTCATCGACAGGGGCGGTAAACATTCAGTACTTC
CASSSSTGAVNIQYF
>many|TRBJ2-5|TRBV9|TRBD2
TGTGCCAGCAGCGCCGTCGTTAGCGGGGGGCCCCAAGAGACCCAGTACTTC
CASSAVVSGGPQETQYF
>few|TRBJ2-3|TRBV28|.
TGTGCCAGCAGCTCAGGGGGGGTCACAGATACGCAGTATTTT
CASSSGGVTDTQYF
>many|TRBJ2-7|TRBV29-1|.
TGCAGCGTTGAAGGCACAGGTACCGAGCAGTACTTC
CSVEGTGTEQYF
>.|TRBJ1-1|TRBV7-9|.
TGTGCCAGCAGCATAAGACAGGACCCCCCTGAAGCTTTCTTT
CASSIRQDPPEAFF
>many|TRBJ2-1|TRBV6-2/TRBV6-3|TRBD2
TGTGCCAGCAGGGGACTAGCGGGAGGGAATGAGCAGTTCTTC
CASRGLAGGNEQFF
>.|TRBJ2-3|TRBV7-2|.
TGTGCCAGCAGCTTAGACGGAGATACGCAGTATTTT
CASSLDGDTQYF
>many|TRBJ2-6|TRBV30|.
TGTGCCTGGGGGCGTGGTTTTTACTCTGGGGCCAACGTCCTGACTTTC
CAWGRGFYSGANVLTF
>many|TRBJ2-1|TRBV7-2|TRBD2
TGTGCCAGCAGCTTAGAACTAGCGGTTAATGAGCAGTTCTTC
CASSLELAVNEQFF
>.|TRBJ2-1|TRBV20-1|.
TGCAGTGCTAGAGCAAGCGAGGTTGTCGATGAGCAGTTCTTC
CSARASEVVDEQFF
>.|TRBJ2-7|TRBV28|.
TGTGCCACCCTGGGTCCCGGGACATCCAACGAGCAGTACTTC
CATLGPGTSNEQYF
>few|TRBJ2-1|TRBV27|TRBD2
TGTGCCAGCAGCAGGCGGGATCTAGCGGGTTGGTACAATGAGCAGTTCTTC
CASSRRDLAGWYNEQFF
>few|TRBJ2-1|TRBV12-5|TRBD2
TGTGCTAGTGGTTTGCCCGGGACTAGCGGGGTTGGTGAGCAGTTCTTC
CASGLPGTSGVGEQFF
>.|TRBJ2-7|TRBV12-3/TRBV12-4|.
TGTGCCAGCAGTTTAAATTCTGGGGCCCACGAGCAGTACTTC
CASSLNSGAHEQYF
>few|TRBJ2-3|TRBV7-8|TRBD2
TGTGCCAGCAGCTCTCCCGGGGAGCGGGAGGGAGAAGATACGCAGTATTTT
CASSSPGEREGEDTQYF
>many|TRBJ2-7|TRBV6-2/TRBV6-3|TRBD2
TGTGCCAGCAGTTACTCCCGTTACACGGGGGGATACTACGAGCAGTACTTC
CASSYSRYTGGYYEQYF
>.|TRBJ1-3|TRBV11-2|.
TGTGCCAGCAGCCTCCTAGGGCCCGGAAACACCATATATTTT
CASSLLGPGNTIYF
>.|TRBJ1-2|TRBV20-1|.
TGCAGTGCTACCCCCGAGGGACCGACACGGAACTATGGCTACACCTTC
CSATPEGPTRNYGYTF
>.|TRBJ2-7|TRBV3-1|.
TGTGCCAGCAGCCAAGGGCCATCAGGGACCTACGAGCAGTACTTC
CASSQGPSGTYEQYF
>.|TRBJ2-5|TRBV11-2|.
TGTGCCAGCAGCTTTAGACTAACTTCGCAAGAGACCCAGTACTTC
CASSFRLTSQETQYF
>few|TRBJ1-5|TRBV12-3/TRBV12-4|.
TGTGCCAGCAGTTCCACAGGGAACAATCAGCCCCAGCATTTT
CASSSTGNNQPQHF
>few|TRBJ1-4|TRBV30|.
TGTGCCTGGAGTGTAGCTGGGACCCCTGCAACTAATGAAAAACTGTTTTTT
CAWSVAGTPATNEKLFF
>.|TRBJ2-7|TRBV4-3|.
TGCGCCAGCAGCCAGACGAGCAGCTCGGAGTACGAGCAGTACTTC
CASSQTSSSEYEQYF
>.|TRBJ2-7|TRBV28|TRBD2
TGTGCCAGCAGTTCGCGGACTAGCGGGAGGCTCGAGCAGTACTTC
CASSSRTSGRLEQYF
>many|TRBJ1-5|TRBV28|.
TGTGCCAGCATGGAACGTATGAATCAGCCCCAGCATTTT
CASMERMNQPQHF
>few|TRBJ2-5|TRBV5-6|.
TGTGCCAGCAGCTTGCACGGGAATCGAGGAGAGACCCAGTACTTC
CASSLHGNRGETQYF
>.|TRBJ1-1|TRBV7-9|.
TGTGCCAGCAGCTTAGAGGGTGAAGCTTTCTTT
CASSLEGEAFF
>many|TRBJ1-1|TRBV6-2/TRBV6-3|.
TGTGCCAGCAGTCAGCAGGATCACACTGAAGCTTTCTTT
CASSQQDHTEAFF
>many|TRBJ2-5|TRBV18|.
TGTGCCAGCTCACCACGTTTGACGAGGTCGGACGAGACCCAGTACTTC
CASSPRLTRSDETQYF
>many|TRBJ1-5|TRBV12-3/TRBV12-4|.
TGTGCCAGCAGTTTTTCAGGGGAGCCCCAGCATTTT
CASSFSGEPQHF
>.|TRBJ1-2|TRBV5-1|TRBD1
TGCGCCAGCAGCGAGGAAACAGGGGTCTATGGCTACACCTTC
CASSEETGVYGYTF
>few|TRBJ2-7|TRBV20-1|TRBD1
TGCAGTGCTAGAGTGTGGGACAGGGTCGCCTACGAGCAGTACTTC
CSARVWDRVAYEQYF
>.|TRBJ1-1|TRBV27|TRBD1
TGTGCCATCGGGGGACAGATGAACACTGAAGCTTTCTTT
CAIGGQMNTEAFF
>.|TRBJ2-7|TRBV6-2/TRBV6-3|.
TGTGCCAGCAGTTACTCGAGGGGCTACGAGCAGTACTTC
CASSYSRGYEQYF
>few|TRBJ1-1|TRBV20-1|.
TGCAGTGCTAGAGAGCCACCTCCTAACACTGAAGCTTTCTTT
CSAREPPPNTEAFF
>few|TRBJ1-5|TRBV18|.
TGTGCCAGCTCACCACAAGGAAGCGGACAGCCCCAGCATTTT
CASSPQGSGQPQHF
>few|TRBJ2-3|TRBV27|.
TGTGCCAGCAGTCAAGGCAGCGAGCAGTATTTT
CASSQGSEQYF
>few|TRBJ1-3|TRBV27|.
TGTGCCAGCAGCTACAGAGGGGGCTCTGGAAACACCATATATTTT
CASSYRGGSGNTIYF
>.|TRBJ2-5|TRBV10-3|.
TGTGCCATCAGTGATCGGAACCAAGAGACCCAGTACTTC
CAISDRNQETQYF
>few|TRBJ2-7|TRBV20-1|TRBD2
TGCAGTGCTCCTAGATCTAGCGGGGATGGCGAGCAGTACTTC
CSAPRSSGDGEQYF
>few|TRBJ2-3|TRBV9|TRBD2
TGTGCCAGCAGCTTAGAGGATGGCGGGAGTGCAGATACGCAGTATTTT
CASSLEDGGSADTQYF
>.|TRBJ2-2|TRBV5-1|.
TGCGCCAGCAGCTCCCAGGGCGGGCACGATTCAGTGGAGCTGTTTTTT
CASSSQGGHDSVELFF
>many|TRBJ2-2|TRBV20-1|TRBD1
TGCAGTGCTAGAGGCCCGACAGGGGATCACGGGGAGCTGTTTTTT
CSARGPTGDHGELFF
>few|TRBJ1-1|TRBV5-1|.
TGCGCCAGCAGCTTAACAGGGTTTGGCTCTGAAGCTTTCTTT
CASSLTGFGSEAFF
>.|TRBJ2-7|TRBV12-3/TRBV12-4|TRBD1
TGTGCCAGCAGTAATATCGGGACAGGGAACGAGCAGTACTTC
CASSNIGTGNEQYF
>many|TRBJ1-1|TRBV15|.
TGTGCCACCAGCAGAGATCGTATTGGCACTGAAGCTTTCTTT
CATSRDRIGTEAFF